The rows below give T cell receptor beta chains drawn from one sample of a study of blood T cell repertoires in COVID-19. The data were produced by immunoSEQ multiplex PCR, yet TCRdb's version contains in-frame clones alone and is incomplete. Of around 280,000 clones listed, approximately 86% are singletons. The specimen was peripheral blood. Source of these receptors: a woman aged 45 to 65 who had recovered from COVID-19. Each CDR3 is given with its conserved first and last residue. The D gene is left open where the match is weak. Rows may omit the clone size; those that give it use once, few, many or a size class.

TRBV19	-	TRBJ1-1	-	TGTGCCAGTAGTAACACAAAGAACACTGAAGCTTTCTTT	CASSNTKNTEAFF
TRBV19	few	TRBJ1-5	TRBD1	TGTGCCAGTAGCCTAAGGACAGGGGTTAACAATCAGCCCCAGCATTTT	CASSLRTGVNNQPQHF
TRBV6-1	few	TRBJ1-2	-	TGTGCCAGCAGTGCGGCTACGACAGGAGCGTCGTATGGCTACACCTTC	CASSAATTGASYGYTF
TRBV6-5	-	TRBJ2-7	-	TGTGCCAGTATGGGGCTGGAGCAGTACTTC	CASMGLEQYF
TRBV10-3	-	TRBJ1-2	-	TGTGCCACACGAATCCAGGGTGACTATGGCTACACCTTC	CATRIQGDYGYTF
TRBV19	-	TRBJ2-7	TRBD1	TGTGCCAGTAGGTATACCGCGACAGGGAGTCCCTACGAGCAGTACTTC	CASRYTATGSPYEQYF
TRBV4-3	-	TRBJ2-5	-	TGCGCCAGCAGCCAAGATCCAGGGTTACAAGAGACCCAGTACTTC	CASSQDPGLQETQYF
TRBV4-1	-	TRBJ2-5	-	TGCGCCAGCAGCCAAGACAGTTCCCAAGAGACCCAGTACTTC	CASSQDSSQETQYF
TRBV10-3	-	TRBJ1-2	TRBD1	TGTGCCATCAGTGGGCGGGACAGGGACAGCTTTAACTATGGCTACACCTTC	CAISGRDRDSFNYGYTF
TRBV6-2/TRBV6-3	-	TRBJ2-1	-	TGTGCCAGCAGTTACTCGACCGGGTATGAGCAGTTCTTC	CASSYSTGYEQFF
TRBV7-2	once	TRBJ1-4	TRBD1	TGTGCCAGCAGCTACCGGCAGGGGGCGAGTGAAAAACTGTTTTTT	CASSYRQGASEKLFF
TRBV19	-	TRBJ1-4	-	TGTGCCAGTAGTATAGAGACAGGTAGTGACGAAAAACTGTTTTTT	CASSIETGSDEKLFF
TRBV7-9	few	TRBJ1-2	TRBD1	TGTGCCAGCAGCTTGGGACAGAGTAACTATGGCTACACCTTC	CASSLGQSNYGYTF
TRBV18	-	TRBJ2-7	-	TGTGCCAGCTCACCCACCTGGGCAGGGGTTGACGAGCAGTACTTC	CASSPTWAGVDEQYF